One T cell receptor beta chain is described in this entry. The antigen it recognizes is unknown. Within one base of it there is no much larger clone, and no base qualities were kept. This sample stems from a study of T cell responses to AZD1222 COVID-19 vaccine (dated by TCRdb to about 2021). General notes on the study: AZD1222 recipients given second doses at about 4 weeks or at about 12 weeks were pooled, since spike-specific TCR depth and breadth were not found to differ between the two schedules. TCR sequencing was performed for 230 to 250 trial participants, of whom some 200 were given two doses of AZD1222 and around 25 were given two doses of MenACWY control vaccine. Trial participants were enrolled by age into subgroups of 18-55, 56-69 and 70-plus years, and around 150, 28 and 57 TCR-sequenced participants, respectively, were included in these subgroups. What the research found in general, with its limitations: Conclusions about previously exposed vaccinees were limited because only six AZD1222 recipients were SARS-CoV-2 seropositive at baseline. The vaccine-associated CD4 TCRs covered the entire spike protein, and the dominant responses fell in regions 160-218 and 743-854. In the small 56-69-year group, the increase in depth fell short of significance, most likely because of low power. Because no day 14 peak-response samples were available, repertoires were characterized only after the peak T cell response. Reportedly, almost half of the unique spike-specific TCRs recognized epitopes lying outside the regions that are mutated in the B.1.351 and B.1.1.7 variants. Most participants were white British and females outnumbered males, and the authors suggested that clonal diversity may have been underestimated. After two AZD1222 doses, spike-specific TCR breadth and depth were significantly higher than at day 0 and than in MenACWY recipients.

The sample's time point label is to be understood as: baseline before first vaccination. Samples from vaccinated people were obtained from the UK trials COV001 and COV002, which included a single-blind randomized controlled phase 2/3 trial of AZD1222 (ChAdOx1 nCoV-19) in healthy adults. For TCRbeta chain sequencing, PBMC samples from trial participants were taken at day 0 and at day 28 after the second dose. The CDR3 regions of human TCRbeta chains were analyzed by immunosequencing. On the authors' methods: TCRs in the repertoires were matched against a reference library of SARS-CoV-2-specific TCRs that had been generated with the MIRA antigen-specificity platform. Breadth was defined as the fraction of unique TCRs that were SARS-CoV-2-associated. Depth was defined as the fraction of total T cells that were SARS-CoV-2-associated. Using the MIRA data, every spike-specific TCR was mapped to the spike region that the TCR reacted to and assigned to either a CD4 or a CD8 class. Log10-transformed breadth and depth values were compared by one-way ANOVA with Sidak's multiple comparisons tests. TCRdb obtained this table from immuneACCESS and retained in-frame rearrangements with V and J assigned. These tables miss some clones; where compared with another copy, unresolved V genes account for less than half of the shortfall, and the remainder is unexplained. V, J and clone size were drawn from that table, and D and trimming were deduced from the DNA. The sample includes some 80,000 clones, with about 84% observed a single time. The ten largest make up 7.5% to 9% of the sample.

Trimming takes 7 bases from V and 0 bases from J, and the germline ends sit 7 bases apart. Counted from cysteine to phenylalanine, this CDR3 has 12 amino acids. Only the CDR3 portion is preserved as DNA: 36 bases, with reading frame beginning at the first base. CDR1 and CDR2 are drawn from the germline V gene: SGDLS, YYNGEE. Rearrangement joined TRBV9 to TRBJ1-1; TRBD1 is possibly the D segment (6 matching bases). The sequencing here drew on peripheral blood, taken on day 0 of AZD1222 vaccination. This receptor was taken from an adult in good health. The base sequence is TGTGCCAGCGGACAGATGAACACTGAAGCTTTCTTT. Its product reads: CASGQMNTEAFF.